What follows describes a single T cell receptor (beta chain). Original methodology: Estimation of nucleated cell counts relied on the amplification of reference gene primers. The repertoire was sequenced with immunoSEQ multiplex PCR; TCRdb's copy has only in-frame clones and lacks some. Clonal size and the V and J genes are those of that table, whereas D and trimming came from the DNA. The table records roughly 49,000 clones, 75% to 90% of them present only once. This sample is drawn from a study of blood T cell repertoires in COVID-19. Study-wide context: Specimens from acute and convalescent COVID-19 originated in the United States, Italy and Spain. The analysed material was cDNA or gDNA that came from T cells, B-cell-depleted T cells, or PBMCs.

The CDR3 totals 13 residues. Per the germline V gene, CDR1 is GTSNPN and CDR2 is SVGIG (reference sequence). V lost 8 bases to trimming and J lost 0 bases; unmatched junction nucleotides: 6. The chain couples TRBV30 to TRBJ1-2, with TRBD1 matching over 7 bases. Sequenced material: peripheral blood. This TCR came from a human donor in a cohort sampled during active COVID-19. In nucleotides, the CDR3 is TGTGCCAGCCGGGACAGCGCTAACTATGGCTACACCTTC. It is translated as CASRDSANYGYTF.